A selection of T cell receptor beta chains follows, all from one sample in a study of blood T cell repertoires in COVID-19. Produced via immunoSEQ multiplex PCR; TCRdb's table is partial and in-frame only. This table holds about 140,000 clones, just under 85% found once. The specimen was PBMCs or T cells enriched from blood (not recorded which). The source of these receptors is a woman aged 40-49 years who had recovered from COVID-19. Both conserved end residues are part of each CDR3. Fields, in order: clone size, J gene, V gene, D gene, CDR3 protein, CDR3 DNA. The D gene is left open where the match is weak. A row's size may be missing; if present it is once, few, many or a size class.

abundance: many
j_gene: TRBJ2-2
v_gene: TRBV3-1/TRBV3-2
d_gene: TRBD1
CDR3aa: CASSQPAAGTVNTGELFF
CDR3nt: TGTGCCAGCAGCCAACCAGCCGCCGGGACAGTGAACACCGGGGAGCTGTTTTTT

abundance: -
j_gene: TRBJ2-1
v_gene: TRBV19
d_gene: TRBD2
CDR3aa: CASSVRTSGACNEQFF
CDR3nt: TGTGCCAGTAGTGTCCGGACTAGCGGGGCATGCAATGAGCAGTTCTTC

abundance: -
j_gene: TRBJ2-1
v_gene: TRBV7-3
d_gene: -
CDR3aa: CASSFSGGTYNEQFF
CDR3nt: TGTGCCAGCAGCTTCTCAGGAGGGACCTACAATGAGCAGTTCTTC

abundance: -
j_gene: TRBJ2-7
v_gene: TRBV6-5
d_gene: TRBD1
CDR3aa: CASSGQGEQYF
CDR3nt: TGTGCCAGCTCCGGACAGGGCGAGCAGTACTTC

abundance: once
j_gene: TRBJ2-2
v_gene: TRBV18
d_gene: TRBD1
CDR3aa: CASSPKDRGGTGELFF
CDR3nt: TGTGCCAGCTCACCGAAAGACAGGGGCGGCACCGGGGAGCTGTTTTTT

abundance: -
j_gene: TRBJ2-1
v_gene: TRBV19
d_gene: TRBD2
CDR3aa: CASRLAVSYNEQFF
CDR3nt: TGTGCCAGTAGACTAGCGGTGTCCTACAATGAGCAGTTCTTC

abundance: few
j_gene: TRBJ1-5
v_gene: TRBV5-1
d_gene: -
CDR3aa: CASSPRGPEGNQPQHF
CDR3nt: TGCGCCAGCAGCCCCAGGGGTCCAGAGGGCAATCAGCCCCAGCATTTT

abundance: -
j_gene: TRBJ2-3
v_gene: TRBV5-4
d_gene: -
CDR3aa: CASSRGPSGTDTQYF
CDR3nt: TGTGCCAGCAGCCGGGGACCCAGCGGGACAGATACGCAGTATTTT

abundance: -
j_gene: TRBJ1-1
v_gene: TRBV10-3
d_gene: -
CDR3aa: CAISESWTPAEAFF
CDR3nt: TGTGCCATCAGTGAGTCATGGACACCCGCCGAAGCTTTCTTT

abundance: few
j_gene: TRBJ1-1
v_gene: TRBV19
d_gene: -
CDR3aa: CATRRGRNTEAFF
CDR3nt: TGTGCCACCAGAAGAGGGAGGAACACTGAAGCTTTCTTT

abundance: -
j_gene: TRBJ2-7
v_gene: TRBV6-5
d_gene: -
CDR3aa: CASSYSPDLSYEQYF
CDR3nt: TGTGCCAGCAGTTACTCCCCGGACTTGAGCTACGAGCAGTACTTC

abundance: -
j_gene: TRBJ2-5
v_gene: TRBV7-2
d_gene: -
CDR3aa: CASSLASLLGETQYF
CDR3nt: TGTGCCAGCAGCTTAGCGTCCCTACTCGGGGAGACCCAGTACTTC

abundance: -
j_gene: TRBJ1-4
v_gene: TRBV5-1
d_gene: TRBD1
CDR3aa: CASSLGSGQGDEKLFF
CDR3nt: TGCGCCAGCAGCTTGGGTTCCGGACAGGGGGATGAAAAACTGTTTTTT

abundance: -
j_gene: TRBJ1-5
v_gene: TRBV2
d_gene: TRBD1
CDR3aa: CASRDETGVNQPQHF
CDR3nt: TGTGCCAGCAGGGATGAAACAGGGGTGAATCAGCCCCAGCATTTT

abundance: -
j_gene: TRBJ1-1
v_gene: TRBV29-1
d_gene: -
CDR3aa: CSGGDLNTEAFF
CDR3nt: TGCAGCGGGGGTGACTTGAACACTGAAGCTTTCTTT

abundance: -
j_gene: TRBJ2-1
v_gene: TRBV9
d_gene: TRBD2
CDR3aa: CASSPSGGAFYNEQFF
CDR3nt: TGTGCCAGCAGCCCAAGCGGGGGGGCCTTCTACAATGAGCAGTTCTTC

abundance: -
j_gene: TRBJ1-5
v_gene: TRBV4-1
d_gene: TRBD1
CDR3aa: CASRRSGTGGGQPQHF
CDR3nt: TGCGCCAGCAGGCGATCCGGGACAGGGGGCGGTCAGCCCCAGCATTTT

abundance: -
j_gene: TRBJ1-3
v_gene: TRBV29-1
d_gene: -
CDR3aa: CSAFDSERSGNTIYF
CDR3nt: TGCAGCGCCTTCGACTCGGAACGCTCTGGAAACACCATATATTTT

abundance: -
j_gene: TRBJ1-5
v_gene: TRBV4-1
d_gene: -
CDR3aa: CASSPTDSNQPQHF
CDR3nt: TGCGCCAGCAGTCCTACAGATAGCAATCAGCCCCAGCATTTT

abundance: many
j_gene: TRBJ2-7
v_gene: TRBV18
d_gene: TRBD1
CDR3aa: CASSPVGQGTYEQYF
CDR3nt: TGTGCCAGCTCACCAGTGGGACAGGGGACCTACGAGCAGTACTTC

abundance: once
j_gene: TRBJ1-2
v_gene: TRBV29-1
d_gene: -
CDR3aa: CSVEDWRGGGYTF
CDR3nt: TGCAGCGTTGAAGATTGGAGGGGCGGTGGCTACACCTTC

abundance: many
j_gene: TRBJ2-1
v_gene: TRBV9
d_gene: TRBD2
CDR3aa: CASSEGGSYNEQFF
CDR3nt: TGTGCCAGCTCCGAGGGAGGGTCCTACAATGAGCAGTTCTTC

abundance: -
j_gene: TRBJ1-4
v_gene: TRBV19
d_gene: -
CDR3aa: CASSTIQGVTNEKLFF
CDR3nt: TGTGCCAGTAGTACGATACAGGGTGTCACTAATGAAAAACTGTTTTTT

abundance: -
j_gene: TRBJ2-2
v_gene: TRBV20-1
d_gene: -
CDR3aa: CSVLNTGELFF
CDR3nt: TGCAGTGTCCTTAACACCGGGGAGCTGTTTTTT

abundance: -
j_gene: TRBJ1-4
v_gene: TRBV19
d_gene: TRBD1
CDR3aa: CASGRRGRNEKLFF
CDR3nt: TGTGCCAGCGGACGTAGGGGGCGAAATGAAAAACTGTTTTTT

abundance: once
j_gene: TRBJ2-1
v_gene: TRBV9
d_gene: -
CDR3aa: CASSVNSRDFPYNEQFF
CDR3nt: TGTGCCAGCAGCGTTAATTCCCGGGACTTTCCCTACAATGAGCAGTTCTTC

abundance: -
j_gene: TRBJ2-1
v_gene: TRBV11-1
d_gene: TRBD2
CDR3aa: CASSRGSGSFTEQFF
CDR3nt: TGTGCCAGCAGCCGAGGGAGCGGGAGTTTTACTGAGCAGTTCTTC

abundance: once
j_gene: TRBJ2-1
v_gene: TRBV5-1
d_gene: TRBD2
CDR3aa: CASSLGGTSGRPAYNEQFF
CDR3nt: TGCGCCAGCAGCTTGGGAGGGACTAGCGGGAGACCCGCTTACAATGAGCAGTTCTTC

abundance: once
j_gene: TRBJ1-1
v_gene: TRBV10-2
d_gene: -
CDR3aa: CASVSRGLGTEAFF
CDR3nt: TGCGCCAGCGTTTCGCGGGGGCTAGGCACTGAAGCTTTCTTT

abundance: few
j_gene: TRBJ1-3
v_gene: TRBV11-2
d_gene: TRBD1
CDR3aa: CASSLGGTGGNTIYF
CDR3nt: TGTGCCAGCAGCTTAGGCGGGACAGGGGGAAACACCATATATTTT

abundance: once
j_gene: TRBJ2-7
v_gene: TRBV5-6
d_gene: TRBD1
CDR3aa: CASSRTRDRVSYEQYF
CDR3nt: TGTGCCAGCAGCCGTACCCGGGACAGGGTATCCTACGAGCAGTACTTC

abundance: -
j_gene: TRBJ2-2
v_gene: TRBV7-9
d_gene: TRBD2
CDR3aa: CASSSRTSGRNTGELFF
CDR3nt: TGTGCCAGCAGCTCTAGGACTAGCGGAAGGAACACCGGGGAGCTGTTTTTT

abundance: -
j_gene: TRBJ2-7
v_gene: TRBV3-1/TRBV3-2
d_gene: TRBD2
CDR3aa: CASSQDSSGAYEQYF
CDR3nt: TGTGCCAGCAGCCAAGATAGTAGCGGGGCCTACGAGCAGTACTTC

abundance: few
j_gene: TRBJ1-1
v_gene: TRBV3-1/TRBV3-2
d_gene: TRBD1
CDR3aa: CASSHGDRGAFF
CDR3nt: TGTGCCAGCAGCCATGGAGACAGGGGAGCTTTCTTT

abundance: -
j_gene: TRBJ2-5
v_gene: TRBV15
d_gene: TRBD2
CDR3aa: CATSRGALAGVGQETQYF
CDR3nt: TGTGCCACCAGCAGAGGTGCCCTAGCGGGAGTAGGCCAAGAGACCCAGTACTTC

abundance: -
j_gene: TRBJ2-7
v_gene: TRBV27
d_gene: -
CDR3aa: CASSFMGGQVTYEQYF
CDR3nt: TGTGCCAGCAGTTTTATGGGGGGGCAGGTTACCTACGAGCAGTACTTC

abundance: -
j_gene: TRBJ2-3
v_gene: TRBV7-9
d_gene: TRBD2
CDR3aa: CASSKGTSGSSDTQYF
CDR3nt: TGTGCCAGCAGCAAAGGGACTAGCGGGAGCTCAGATACGCAGTATTTT

abundance: -
j_gene: TRBJ2-5
v_gene: TRBV7-9
d_gene: -
CDR3aa: CASSLRERMETQYF
CDR3nt: TGTGCCAGCAGCCTACGTGAGAGGATGGAGACCCAGTACTTC

abundance: -
j_gene: TRBJ1-2
v_gene: TRBV7-9
d_gene: -
CDR3aa: CASSPGVGGYTF
CDR3nt: TGTGCCAGCAGCCCAGGGGTCGGAGGCTACACCTTC

abundance: -
j_gene: TRBJ2-3
v_gene: TRBV3-1/TRBV3-2
d_gene: TRBD2
CDR3aa: CASSPTSGRLNTQYF
CDR3nt: TGTGCCAGCAGCCCGACTAGCGGGAGATTGAATACGCAGTATTTT

abundance: -
j_gene: TRBJ1-2
v_gene: TRBV5-1
d_gene: TRBD1
CDR3aa: CASSAWTGDGYTF
CDR3nt: TGCGCCAGCAGCGCCTGGACAGGGGACGGCTACACCTTC

abundance: -
j_gene: TRBJ2-7
v_gene: TRBV5-4
d_gene: -
CDR3aa: CASSLDQNYEQYF
CDR3nt: TGTGCCAGCAGCTTGGATCAAAACTACGAGCAGTACTTC

abundance: -
j_gene: TRBJ1-6
v_gene: TRBV30
d_gene: -
CDR3aa: CAWRPGNSPLHF
CDR3nt: TGTGCCTGGAGGCCGGGTAATTCACCCCTCCACTTT

abundance: few
j_gene: TRBJ2-5
v_gene: TRBV19
d_gene: TRBD1
CDR3aa: CASSTRTGGGETQYF
CDR3nt: TGTGCCAGTAGTACAAGGACAGGGGGTGGAGAGACCCAGTACTTC

abundance: -
j_gene: TRBJ1-2
v_gene: TRBV11-2
d_gene: -
CDR3aa: CASSLDGGARGGYTF
CDR3nt: TGTGCCAGCAGCTTAGATGGGGGGGCCCGGGGAGGCTACACCTTC

abundance: -
j_gene: TRBJ2-3
v_gene: TRBV5-1
d_gene: TRBD1
CDR3aa: CASKGQGGPTDTQYF
CDR3nt: TGCGCCAGCAAAGGACAGGGGGGCCCCACAGATACGCAGTATTTT

abundance: -
j_gene: TRBJ2-7
v_gene: TRBV5-1
d_gene: -
CDR3aa: CASSLGPSPEQYF
CDR3nt: TGCGCCAGCAGCTTGGGGCCTAGCCCCGAGCAGTACTTC

abundance: -
j_gene: TRBJ2-3
v_gene: TRBV5-4
d_gene: -
CDR3aa: CASSLAGTDTQYF
CDR3nt: TGTGCCAGCAGCTTGGCGGGCACAGATACGCAGTATTTT

abundance: -
j_gene: TRBJ2-5
v_gene: TRBV12-5
d_gene: -
CDR3aa: CASGLVFEETQYF
CDR3nt: TGTGCTAGTGGTTTGGTCTTCGAAGAGACCCAGTACTTC

abundance: -
j_gene: TRBJ1-2
v_gene: TRBV4-2
d_gene: TRBD1
CDR3aa: CASSPGGQGFGGSGYTF
CDR3nt: TGTGCCAGCAGCCCGGGGGGACAGGGCTTTGGGGGCTCTGGCTACACCTTC

abundance: -
j_gene: TRBJ1-2
v_gene: TRBV5-1
d_gene: TRBD1
CDR3aa: CASSQTGGYGYTF
CDR3nt: TGCGCCAGCAGCCAAACAGGGGGGTATGGCTACACCTTC

abundance: -
j_gene: TRBJ2-5
v_gene: TRBV19
d_gene: TRBD2
CDR3aa: CASSMTSGGTRETQYF
CDR3nt: TGTGCCAGTAGTATGACTAGCGGGGGGACCCGGGAGACCCAGTACTTC

abundance: -
j_gene: TRBJ2-4
v_gene: TRBV6-1
d_gene: -
CDR3aa: CASSEVSAGSGGIQYF
CDR3nt: TGTGCCAGCAGTGAAGTAAGCGCGGGGAGTGGGGGCATTCAGTACTTC

abundance: -
j_gene: TRBJ1-1
v_gene: TRBV10-3
d_gene: -
CDR3aa: CAINRGNTEAFF
CDR3nt: TGTGCCATCAATAGGGGGAACACTGAAGCTTTCTTT